One sample yielded the 18 T cell receptor beta chains listed below, sequenced in a study of T cell repertoires in cytomegalovirus infection. TCRdb recomputed calls from the reads with MiXCR, one row per CDR3 protein. The data contain 200,000 to 300,000 distinct CDR3 sequences, 12% to 15% of them singletons. Sample: PBMCs. All receptors derive from a human donor in good health (CMV status not recorded). Some clones in this sample may be carry-over from other donors' samples.

The chain combines TRBV4-1 with TRBJ2-7, with D perhaps assigned TRBD1 or TRBD2 (7 bases each). Looked up from germline, CDR1 is MGHRA and CDR2 is YSYEKL. This CDR3 spans 15 amino acids. The V end was cut by 3 bases, the J end by 2 bases, with 14 bases between. CDR3 sequence: CASSHQTGTTYEQYF. CDR3 in DNA: TGCGCCAGCAGCCATCAGACAGGGACTACCTACGAGCAGTACTTC.

At least ten counts were recorded for this clonotype. This sequence joins TRBV10-3 and TRBJ2-2; D might be TRBD1 (6 bases). Trimming took off 5 bases at V and 6 bases at J, with 10 bases between the two ends. There are 13 residues in the CDR3. The germline V gene encodes CDR1 ENHRY and CDR2 SYGVKD. CDR3 bases: TGTGCCATCAGTAGACAGGTGGCCGGGGAGCTGTTTTTT. It codes for CAISRQVAGELFF.

This clonotype was observed at least ten times. CDR3 region: CASSYPGERDSYEQYF. The CDR3, as DNA: TGTGCCAGCAGCTACCCGGGGGAGCGGGACTCCTACGAGCAGTACTTC. This chain joins TRBV7-9 and TRBJ2-7; 7 positions match TRBD2. This CDR3 comprises 16 residues. V shed 4 bases, J shed 0 bases, and the junction held 9 bases outside the gene matches. Germline V gene data show CDR1 as SEHNR and CDR2 as FQNEAQ (reference sequence).

This clonotype was counted ten times or more. CDR3 protein: CASSSGTTTYEQYF. CDR3 coding DNA: TGTGCCAGCAGCTCCGGGACTACCACCTACGAGCAGTACTTC. The chain employs TRBV7-8 and TRBJ2-7, with 7 bases fitting TRBD2. V lost 4 bases, J lost 2 bases, and 5 bases stayed unmatched. CDR1 is SGHVS, CDR2 FQNEAQ, per germline. The CDR3 has 14 residues.

This clonotype has more than one count but fewer than ten. The rearrangement uses TRBV27 and TRBJ2-1, with TRBD2 identical over 9 bases. Looked up from germline, CDR1 is MNHEY and CDR2 is SMNVEV (reference sequence). The V segment lost 4 bases and the J segment 6 bases; nucleotides outside the gene matches: 10. The CDR3 is made up of 16 amino acids. The CDR3 DNA is TGTGCCAGCAGTTCCCGCCGGGGCGGGGGGGCCAATGAGCAGTTCTTC. Translating gives CASSSRRGGGANEQFF.

This clonotype was seen a single time. A much larger clone is a single base away; this may be a read error. The chain carries TRBV28 and TRBJ2-3; D might be TRBD2 (6 bases). V was clipped by 6 bases and J by 2 bases, with 15 bases between them. This CDR3 region has 15 residues. Germline CDR1 and CDR2: MDHEN and SYDVKM. CDR3 loop: CASRVGTGYTDTQYF. Here the CDR3 DNA reads TGTGCCAGCAGGGTGGGGACTGGCTACACAGATACGCAGTATTTT.

This clonotype was seen at least ten times. This sequence joins TRBV7-2 and TRBJ2-7, with TRBD2 as a possible D gene (5 bases). CDR1 SGHTA and CDR2 FQGNSA come from the germline V gene. Between the trimmed V and J ends, which lost 4 bases and 6 bases, there was a span of 13 bases. The CDR3 sequence is 13 residues long. This CDR3 is CASSSGIQSEQYF. The DNA of the CDR3 is TGTGCCAGCAGCTCCGGGATACAAAGCGAGCAGTACTTC.

V and J are TRBV6-2 or TRBV6-3 and TRBJ1-5, with no clear D. This CDR3 is 17 amino acids long. Trimming shortened V by 0 bases and J by 0 bases, and 12 bases separated the two germline ends. The V gene's germline CDR1 is MNHEY and CDR2 SVGEGT. The CDR3 DNA sequence: TGTGCCAGCAGTTACTCTTTCCAGATCCCTAGCAATCAGCCCCAGCATTTT. It yields the protein CASSYSFQIPSNQPQHF.

In its sample, this clonotype was seen many times. This chain links TRBV7-9 with TRBJ2-1, with TRBD1 identical over 7 bases. Trimming took 5 bases from V and 6 from J; bases not matched to a gene: 10. The CDR3 runs to 15 residues. Germline V gene data show CDR1 as SEHNR and CDR2 as FQNEAQ (reference sequence). In DNA form, the CDR3 reads TGTGCCAGCAGCATGACAGGGTCTTTCCTCAATGAGCAGTTCTTC. The encoded protein is CASSMTGSFLNEQFF.

This clonotype turned up a few times. V usage is TRBV5-1 and J usage is TRBJ1-1; possibly TRBD1 for D (5 bases). Trimming removed 4 bases at V and 0 bases at J, with 13 bases between. The germline V gene encodes CDR1 SGHRS and CDR2 YFSETQ. This CDR3 comprises 15 residues. CDR3 in amino acids: CASSIEGRMNTEAFF. In DNA form, the CDR3 reads TGCGCCAGCAGCATAGAGGGGAGAATGAACACTGAAGCTTTCTTT.

The genes are TRBV27 and TRBJ2-1, with 7 nucleotides matching TRBD1. V trimming: 4 bases; J trimming: 0 bases; junction bases outside the gene matches: 12. Germline V gene sequence: CDR1 MNHEY, CDR2 SMNVEV (reference sequence). CDR3 length: 18 residues. The CDR3 loop reads CASSSPRGQGNSYNEQFF. The CDR3, as DNA: TGTGCCAGCAGTTCCCCGAGGGGGCAGGGGAACTCCTACAATGAGCAGTTCTTC.

This clonotype was found a few times. This sequence joins TRBV12-3 or TRBV12-4 and TRBJ1-1; D call uncertain. V was shortened by 5 bases and J by 0 bases, with 10 bases between the two germline ends. The CDR3 covers 14 residues. CDR3 protein: CASSPDVLNTEAFF. CDR3 bases: TGTGCCAGCAGTCCGGACGTCCTGAACACTGAAGCTTTCTTT.

This chain connects TRBV7-2 to TRBJ2-7, with no clear D. Looked up from germline, CDR1 is SGHTA and CDR2 is FQGNSA. The CDR3 spans 15 residues. V dropped 5 bases and J dropped 2 bases, with 16 bases sitting between them. The CDR3 coding sequence is TGTGCCAGCAGCCCCGGGCCCTCTTCCACCTACGAGCAGTACTTC. Residues: CASSPGPSSTYEQYF.

This clonotype was seen at least ten times. The V and J genes are TRBV7-2 and TRBJ2-2; TRBD2 is a possible D gene (6 bases). The germline gives CDR1 SGHTA, CDR2 FQGNSA. This CDR3 comprises 15 residues. V was shortened by 5 bases and J by 4 bases, with 14 bases between the two germline ends. For the CDR3, the DNA is TGTGCCAGCAGCACGGGTGGCGGGGCCACCGGGGAGCTGTTTTTT. Protein product: CASSTGGGATGELFF.

This clonotype has only a few counts. This chain uses TRBV6-2 or TRBV6-3 with TRBJ1-1; D not certain. Germline V gene data show CDR1 as MNHEY and CDR2 as SVGEGT. The ends were cut back, 5 bases at V and 1 base at J, with 8 bases in the middle. There are 13 residues in the CDR3. The CDR3 loop is CASSPIRNTEAFF. CDR3 bases: TGTGCCAGCAGTCCGATCAGGAACACTGAAGCTTTCTTT.

The sample holds a few counts of this clonotype. J is TRBJ1-4 and V is TRBV5-1, with a possible D match to TRBD1 (6 bases). V was shortened by 4 bases and J by 4 bases, with 14 bases between the two germline ends. Germline-derived CDR1 and CDR2 are SGHRS and YFSETQ. The CDR3 has 15 residues. CDR3 sequence: CASSHLGAGNEKLFF. CDR3 nucleotide sequence: TGCGCCAGCAGCCACCTGGGGGCCGGTAATGAAAAACTGTTTTTT.

This clonotype was detected ten times or more. The J gene is TRBJ2-2, the V gene TRBV7-2; possibly TRBD1 for D (5 bases). Trimming removed 0 bases at V and 3 bases at J, with 11 bases between. The CDR3 has 16 amino acids. CDR1 and CDR2 (germline): SGHTA, FQGNSA. CDR3 sequence reads: CASSLAPTGDTGELFF. The CDR3 region has the DNA TGTGCCAGCAGCTTAGCGCCTACAGGCGACACCGGGGAGCTGTTTTTT.

The sample holds a few counts of this clonotype. The chain couples TRBV29-1 to TRBJ2-3; 7 nucleotides match TRBD1. The CDR3 spans 12 residues. Germline V gene data show CDR1 as SQVTM and CDR2 as ANQGSEA. J gave up 7 bases and V 7 bases, and 8 bases lay outside the gene matches. The CDR3 nucleotides read TGCAGCGAATCGACAGGGCGGCATACGCAGTATTTT. Amino acids: CSESTGRHTQYF.